The clone carrying this TCR beta chain was recorded a few times. The data originate from a study of blood T cell repertoires in COVID-19. Study as a whole: Collection of acute and convalescent COVID-19 samples took place in the United States, Italy and Spain. T cells, B-cell-depleted T cells, or PBMCs provided the cDNA or gDNA that served as material.

CDR1 SGHRS and CDR2 YFSETQ come from the germline V gene. This CDR3 is built from 15 residues. V lost 0 bases and J 0 bases, leaving 6 bases between the germline ends. As processed by the authors: For nucleated cells, counts were estimated from reference gene primer amplification. Assay used: immunoSEQ multiplex PCR; TCRdb lists only in-frame clones, some missing. The V and J calls and clone size are taken from that table; D and trimming were inferred from the DNA. The sample gives more than 90,000 clones, around 85% of which show up once; 12% is in the top ten. V usage is TRBV5-1 and J usage is TRBJ2-2; tentative D call: TRBD1 (5 bases). The TCR originated in a human donor in a cohort sampled during active COVID-19. The sequenced sample was peripheral blood. The CDR3 nucleotides read TGCGCCAGCAGCTTGGGGACAACGAACACCGGGGAGCTGTTTTTT. Translated: CASSLGTTNTGELFF.